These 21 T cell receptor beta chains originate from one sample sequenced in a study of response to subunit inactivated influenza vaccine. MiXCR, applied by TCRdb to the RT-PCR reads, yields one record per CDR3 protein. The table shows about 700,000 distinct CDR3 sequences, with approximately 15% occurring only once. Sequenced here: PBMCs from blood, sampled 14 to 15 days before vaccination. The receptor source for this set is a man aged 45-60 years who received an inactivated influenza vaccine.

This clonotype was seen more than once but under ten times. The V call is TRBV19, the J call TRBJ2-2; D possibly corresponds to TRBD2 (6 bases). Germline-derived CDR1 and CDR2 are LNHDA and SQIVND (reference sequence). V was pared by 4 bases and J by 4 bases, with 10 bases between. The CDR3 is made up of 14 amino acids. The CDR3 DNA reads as TGTGCCAGTAGTAGTAGGGAGGTCACCGGGGAGCTGTTTTTT. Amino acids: CASSSREVTGELFF.

CDR3 in DNA: TGTGCCAGCAGCTCGACAGGGTATGGGGGCGGCTACACCTTC. This encodes CASSSTGYGGGYTF. The rearrangement joins TRBV12-3 or TRBV12-4 to TRBJ1-2, with 7 bases aligning to TRBD1. CDR3 size: 14 residues. The V segment lost 6 bases and the J segment 8 bases; nucleotides outside the gene matches: 12.

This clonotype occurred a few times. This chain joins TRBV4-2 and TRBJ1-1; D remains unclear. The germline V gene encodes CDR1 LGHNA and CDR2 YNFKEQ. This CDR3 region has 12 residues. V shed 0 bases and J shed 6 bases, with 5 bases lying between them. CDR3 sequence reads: CASSQESPEAFF. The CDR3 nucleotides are TGTGCCAGCAGCCAAGAGTCCCCTGAAGCTTTCTTT.

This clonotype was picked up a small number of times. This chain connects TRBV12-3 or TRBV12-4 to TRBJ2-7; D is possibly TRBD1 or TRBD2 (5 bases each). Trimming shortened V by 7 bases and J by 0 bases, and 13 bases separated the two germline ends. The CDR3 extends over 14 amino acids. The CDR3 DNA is TGTGCCAGCAAGCGTGAGGGGAGCTCCTACGAGCAGTACTTC. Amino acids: CASKREGSSYEQYF.

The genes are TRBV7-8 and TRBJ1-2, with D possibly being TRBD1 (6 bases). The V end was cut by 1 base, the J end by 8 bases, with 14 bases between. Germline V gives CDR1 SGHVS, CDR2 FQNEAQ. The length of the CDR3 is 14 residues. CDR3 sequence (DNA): TGTGCCAGCAGCTTAGACGGGGGGGCGCACGGCTACACCTTC. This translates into CASSLDGGAHGYTF.

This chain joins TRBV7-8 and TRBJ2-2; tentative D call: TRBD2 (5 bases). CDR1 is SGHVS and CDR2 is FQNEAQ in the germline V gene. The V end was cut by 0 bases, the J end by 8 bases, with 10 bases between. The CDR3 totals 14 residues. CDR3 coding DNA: TGTGCCAGCAGCTTAGCGCAGAGGGTGGGGGAGCTGTTTTTT. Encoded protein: CASSLAQRVGELFF.

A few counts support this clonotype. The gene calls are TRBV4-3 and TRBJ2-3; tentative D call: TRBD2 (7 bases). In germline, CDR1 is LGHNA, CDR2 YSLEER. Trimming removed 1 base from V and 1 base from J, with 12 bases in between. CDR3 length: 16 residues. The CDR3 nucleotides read TGCGCCAGCAGCCAAGTCTGGCGGGGGCGCACAGATACGCAGTATTTT. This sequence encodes CASSQVWRGRTDTQYF.

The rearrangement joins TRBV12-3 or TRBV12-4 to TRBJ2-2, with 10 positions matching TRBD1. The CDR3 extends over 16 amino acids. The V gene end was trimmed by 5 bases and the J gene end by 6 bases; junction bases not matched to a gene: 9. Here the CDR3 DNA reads TGTGCCAGCAGTCCCCGAGGGACAGGGGTAGCCGGGGAGCTGTTTTTT. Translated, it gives CASSPRGTGVAGELFF.

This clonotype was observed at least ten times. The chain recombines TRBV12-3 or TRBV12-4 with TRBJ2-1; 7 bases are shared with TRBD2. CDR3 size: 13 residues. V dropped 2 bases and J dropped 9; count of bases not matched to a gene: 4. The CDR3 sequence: CASSLTSGGEQFF. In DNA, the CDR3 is TGTGCCAGCAGTTTAACATCGGGGGGTGAGCAGTTCTTC.

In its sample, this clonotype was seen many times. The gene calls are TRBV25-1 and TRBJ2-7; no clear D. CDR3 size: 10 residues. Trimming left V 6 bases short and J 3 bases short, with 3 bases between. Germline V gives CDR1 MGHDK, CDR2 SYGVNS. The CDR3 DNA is TGTGCCAGCAGGGGCTACGAGCAGTACTTC. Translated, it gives CASRGYEQYF.

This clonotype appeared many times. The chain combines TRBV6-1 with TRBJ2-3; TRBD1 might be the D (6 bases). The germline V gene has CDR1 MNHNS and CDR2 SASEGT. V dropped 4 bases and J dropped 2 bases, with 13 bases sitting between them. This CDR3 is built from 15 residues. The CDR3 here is CASSVAGAATDTQYF. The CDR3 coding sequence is TGTGCCAGCAGTGTTGCAGGGGCAGCCACAGATACGCAGTATTTT.

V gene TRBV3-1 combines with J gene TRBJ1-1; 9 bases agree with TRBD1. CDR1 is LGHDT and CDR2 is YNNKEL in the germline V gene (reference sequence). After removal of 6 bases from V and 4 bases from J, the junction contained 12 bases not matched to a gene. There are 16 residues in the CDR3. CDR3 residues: CASRKTGGIASTEAFF. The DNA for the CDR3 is TGTGCCAGCAGAAAAACAGGGGGCATCGCGAGCACTGAAGCTTTCTTT.

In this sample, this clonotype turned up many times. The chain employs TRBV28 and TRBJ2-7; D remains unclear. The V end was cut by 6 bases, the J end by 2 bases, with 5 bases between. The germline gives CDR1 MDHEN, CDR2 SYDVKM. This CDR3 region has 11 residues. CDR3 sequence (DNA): TGTGCCAGCAGCTCCGCCTACGAGCAGTACTTC. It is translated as CASSSAYEQYF.

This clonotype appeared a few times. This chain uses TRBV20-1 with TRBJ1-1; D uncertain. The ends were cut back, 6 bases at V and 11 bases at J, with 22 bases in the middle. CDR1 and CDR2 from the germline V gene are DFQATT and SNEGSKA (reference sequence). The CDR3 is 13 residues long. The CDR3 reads CSALEGSPLGAFF. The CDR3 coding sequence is TGCAGTGCCCTAGAGGGCAGCCCGCTGGGGGCTTTCTTT.

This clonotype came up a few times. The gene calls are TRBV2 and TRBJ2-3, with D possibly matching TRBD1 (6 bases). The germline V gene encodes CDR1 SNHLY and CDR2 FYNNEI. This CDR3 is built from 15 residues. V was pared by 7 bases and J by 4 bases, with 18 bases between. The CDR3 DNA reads TGTGCCAGCACCCGACAGGAGGCAGTTTCAGATACGCAGTATTTT. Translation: CASTRQEAVSDTQYF.

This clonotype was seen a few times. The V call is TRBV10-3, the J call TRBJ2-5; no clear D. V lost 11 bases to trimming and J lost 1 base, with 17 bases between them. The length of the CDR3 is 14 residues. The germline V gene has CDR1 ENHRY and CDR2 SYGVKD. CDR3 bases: TGTGCCGCAGCAATGACCCAGTTCCAAGAGACCCAGTACTTC. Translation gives CAAAMTQFQETQYF.

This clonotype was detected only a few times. This CDR3 is CASSEDSLVSNQPQHF. The CDR3 bases are TGTGCCAGCAGTGAAGACAGTTTGGTGAGCAATCAGCCCCAGCATTTT. This chain links TRBV6-1 with TRBJ1-5; D call uncertain. Trimming left V 1 base short and J 1 base short, with 11 bases between. CDR1 and CDR2 (germline): MNHNS, SASEGT. The CDR3 has 16 amino acids.

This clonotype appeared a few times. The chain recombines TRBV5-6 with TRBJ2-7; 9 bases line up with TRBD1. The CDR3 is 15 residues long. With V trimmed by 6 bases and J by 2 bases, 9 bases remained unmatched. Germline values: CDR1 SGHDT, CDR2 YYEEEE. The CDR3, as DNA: TGTGCCAGCACCCTTATGACAGGGGGTGCCTACGAGCAGTACTTC. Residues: CASTLMTGGAYEQYF. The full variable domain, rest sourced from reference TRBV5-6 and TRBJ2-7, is DAGVTQSPTHLIKTRGQQVTLRCSPKSGHDTVSWYQQALGQGPQFIFQYYEEEERQRGNFPDRFSGHQFPNYSSELNVNALLLGDSALYLCASTLMTGGAYEQYFGPGTRLTVT.

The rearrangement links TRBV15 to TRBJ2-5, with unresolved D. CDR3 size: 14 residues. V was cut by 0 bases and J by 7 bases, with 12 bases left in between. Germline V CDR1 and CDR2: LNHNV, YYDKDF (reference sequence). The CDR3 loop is CATSRDPKGPTQYF. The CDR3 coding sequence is TGTGCCACCAGCAGAGACCCGAAAGGACCGACCCAGTACTTC.

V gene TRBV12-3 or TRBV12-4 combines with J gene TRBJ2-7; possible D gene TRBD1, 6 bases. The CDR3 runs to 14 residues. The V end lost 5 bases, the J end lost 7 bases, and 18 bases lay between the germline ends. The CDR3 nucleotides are TGTGCCAGCAGTCTAAACACAGGGACGGGTGAGCAGTACTTC. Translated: CASSLNTGTGEQYF.

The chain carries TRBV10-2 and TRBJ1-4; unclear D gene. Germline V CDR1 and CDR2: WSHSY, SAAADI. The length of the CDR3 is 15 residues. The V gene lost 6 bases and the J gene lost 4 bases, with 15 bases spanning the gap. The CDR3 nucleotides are TGCGCCAGCAGCGGAACCGGGAGTATTAATGAAAAACTGTTTTTT. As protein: CASSGTGSINEKLFF.